One sample yielded the 27 T cell receptor beta chains listed below, sequenced in a study of CD8 T cells in ankylosing spondylitis. For these TCRs, the target antigens are not known. MiXCR, run by TCRdb on the 5' RACE reads, gives a single entry per CDR3 protein. The sample includes around 890,000 distinct CDR3 sequences, roughly 12% of them seen just once. Study results and limitations: Ankylosing spondylitis blood appeared to carry a characteristic TCR beta motif of seven to nine highly homologous variants.

Sample: blood, either unsorted or a sorted T cell fraction (not recorded which). All receptors derive from a male donor with ankylosing spondylitis.

This clonotype has just a few counts. The gene calls are TRBV7-2 and TRBJ2-2; D is undetermined. V was cut by 6 bases and J by 1 base, with 15 bases left in between. CDR3 size: 16 residues. Germline V lookup: CDR1 SGHTA, CDR2 FQGNSA. The CDR3 region has the DNA TGTGCCAGCAGTTTCGGATGGCTAAAGAACACCGGGGAGCTGTTTTTT. This translates into CASSFGWLKNTGELFF.

There are a few counts of this clonotype. The chain joins TRBV7-9 to TRBJ1-1; TRBD1 matches 7 bases. V was pared by 5 bases and J by 6 bases, with 12 bases of the junction left unmatched. The CDR3 covers 15 residues. Germline V gene lookup returns CDR1 SEHNR and CDR2 FQNEAQ (reference sequence). DNA for the CDR3: TGTGCCAGCAGCCCACTACAGGGGAGCGAAGCTGAAGCTTTCTTT. Amino acid sequence: CASSPLQGSEAEAFF.

The chain uses TRBV7-2 and TRBJ2-3, with TRBD2 matching 9 bases. Germline loops: CDR1 SGHTA, CDR2 FQGNSA. The CDR3 sequence is 16 residues long. The V gene end was trimmed by 4 bases and the J gene end by 1 base; junction bases not matched to a gene: 6. CDR3 sequence: CASSWLAGVGTDTQYF. The CDR3 nucleotides are TGTGCCAGCAGCTGGTTAGCGGGAGTGGGCACAGATACGCAGTATTTT.

This clonotype has a handful of counts. The rearrangement links TRBV12-3 or TRBV12-4 to TRBJ1-1; D unclear. The CDR3 sequence is 14 residues long. Trimming took 2 bases from V and 5 from J, leaving 12 bases between them. The CDR3 region has the DNA TGTGCCAGCAGTTTATTCGTGGGAGAGACTGAAGCTTTCTTT. Its protein is CASSLFVGETEAFF.

This chain uses TRBV5-1 with TRBJ2-1; a possible D gene is TRBD2 (5 bases). Germline V CDR1 and CDR2: SGHRS, YFSETQ. V lost 0 bases and J lost 5, with 12 bases in between. This CDR3 has 15 amino acids. The CDR3 protein is CASSLALAPNNEQFF. The CDR3 coding sequence is TGCGCCAGCAGCTTGGCCCTAGCACCTAACAATGAGCAGTTCTTC.

In its sample, this clonotype was seen a few times. DNA of the CDR3: TGTGCCAGCAGCCACGAATGGACAGGGAGCTACGAGCAGTACTTC. Its protein product is CASSHEWTGSYEQYF. J is TRBJ2-7 and V is TRBV7-9; 8 nucleotides match TRBD1. In germline, CDR1 is SEHNR, CDR2 FQNEAQ (reference sequence). This CDR3 is built from 15 residues. V lost 5 bases, J lost 3 bases, and 9 bases stayed unmatched.

The CDR3 DNA reads TGTGCCACCAGTGATCCCCCTCCGGGGGCTAACACCGGGGAGCTGTTTTTT. Translated, it gives CATSDPPPGANTGELFF. This chain joins TRBV24-1 and TRBJ2-2; D might be TRBD1 or TRBD2, each matching 6 bases. The V gene's germline CDR1 is KGHDR and CDR2 SFDVKD. V was pared by 3 bases and J by 2 bases, with 15 bases between. This CDR3 spans 17 amino acids.

In this sample, this clonotype turned up many times. The rearrangement joins TRBV29-1 to TRBJ1-2, with 8 bases that match TRBD1. V lost 6 bases and J lost 5; bases outside the gene matches: 8. This CDR3 comprises 13 residues. The germline gives CDR1 SQVTM, CDR2 ANQGSEA. The CDR3 sequence: CSVLDRGGYGYTF. DNA for the CDR3: TGCAGCGTCCTCGACAGGGGTGGATATGGCTACACCTTC.

This chain connects TRBV7-2 to TRBJ2-5, with TRBD2 as a possible D gene (6 bases). Trimming pared 1 base from V and 6 bases from J, leaving 15 bases between. The CDR3 runs 15 residues. From germline, CDR1 is SGHTA and CDR2 FQGNSA. The CDR3 coding sequence is TGTGCCAGCAGCTTAGTCCAGGGAGGACGGCAGACCCAGTACTTC. Its translation is CASSLVQGGRQTQYF.

This clonotype was seen at least ten times. The chain links TRBV12-3 or TRBV12-4 to TRBJ1-1; a possible D gene is TRBD1 (6 bases). Trimming left V 4 bases short and J 8 bases short, with 11 bases between. This CDR3 has 12 amino acids. Here the CDR3 DNA reads TGTGCCAGCAGTTCCTGGACAGACGAAGCTTTCTTT. Translation gives CASSSWTDEAFF.

The chain uses TRBV5-1 and TRBJ2-7; 7 bases map to TRBD2. Unmatched junction bases numbered 6, after V lost 4 bases and J lost 5 bases. The CDR3 runs to 13 residues. The germline gives CDR1 SGHRS, CDR2 YFSETQ. The CDR3 sequence: CASSLPGRDEQYF. For the CDR3, the DNA is TGCGCCAGCAGCCTCCCAGGGAGGGACGAGCAGTACTTC.

The chain combines TRBV20-1 with TRBJ2-1; no reliable D call. The V gene lost 8 bases and the J gene lost 5 bases, with 16 bases spanning the gap. The CDR3 is 13 amino acids. Per germline, CDR1 DFQATT and CDR2 SNEGSKA (reference sequence). CDR3 DNA: TGCAGTCCTTTATCCCTCCAAAACAATGAGCAGTTCTTC. This sequence encodes CSPLSLQNNEQFF.

This clonotype was seen repeatedly, ten times or more. Sequence at one end of the junction differs from germline and may be a read error. This sequence joins TRBV20-1 and TRBJ2-2; D is undetermined. CDR1 and CDR2 (germline): DFQATT, SNEGSKA (reference sequence). This CDR3 spans 11 amino acids. The DNA for the CDR3 is TGTGCAGGAGCGAACACCGGGGAGCTGTTTTTT. Its translation is CAGANTGELFF.

In nucleotides, the CDR3 is TGTGCCAGCAGCTTGGAGTACGGGGCTGGTGAAAAACTGTTTTTT. Its protein product is CASSLEYGAGEKLFF. The V gene is TRBV5-8, the J gene TRBJ1-4; TRBD1 might be the D (5 bases). This CDR3 comprises 15 residues. The V end was cut by 0 bases, the J end by 7 bases, with 13 bases between. CDR1 SGHTS and CDR2 YDEGEE come from the germline V gene.

The chain recombines TRBV28 with TRBJ1-1; D not certain. CDR3 length: 14 amino acids. The ends were cut back, 5 bases at V and 6 bases at J, with 16 bases in the middle. Germline-derived CDR1 and CDR2 are MDHEN and SYDVKM. CDR3 DNA: TGTGCCAGCAGTCTCTCGATCGGGGTTTCTGAAGCTTTCTTT. Its translation is CASSLSIGVSEAFF.

This clonotype showed up just a few times. J is TRBJ2-1 and V is TRBV6-1, with D possibly being TRBD2 (6 bases). Germline V lookup: CDR1 MNHNS, CDR2 SASEGT. Trimming stripped 7 bases from V and 0 bases from J, with 13 bases between. The CDR3 covers 15 residues. The CDR3 DNA reads as TGTGCCAGCACCCCTAGCGCGAGCTCCTACAATGAGCAGTTCTTC. Its translation: CASTPSASSYNEQFF.

V usage is TRBV20-1 and J usage is TRBJ2-1; D may be TRBD2 (6 bases). V was pared by 4 bases and J by 7 bases, with 17 bases between. The CDR3 extends over 14 amino acids. Germline CDR1 and CDR2: DFQATT and SNEGSKA (reference sequence). The CDR3 sequence: CSATDPVRGNEQFF. DNA of the CDR3: TGCAGTGCTACAGATCCGGTACGGGGGAATGAGCAGTTCTTC.

There are a few counts of this clonotype. This chain joins TRBV6-5 and TRBJ1-6, with D maybe TRBD1 (6 bases). This CDR3 spans 17 amino acids. The germline V gene has CDR1 MNHEY and CDR2 SVGAGI. Trimming left V 4 bases short and J 3 bases short, with 16 bases between. The DNA of the CDR3 is TGTGCCAGCAGTTCCCGACAGACAGGATACTATAATTCACCCCTCCACTTT. Encoded protein: CASSSRQTGYYNSPLHF.

This chain links TRBV6-1 with TRBJ1-5; 9 bases are a match to TRBD1. The CDR3 runs to 16 residues. Germline CDR1 is MNHNS and CDR2 is SASEGT. Germline trimming cut 6 bases from V and 0 bases from J; bases unmatched to any gene: 6. This CDR3 reads CASSLRDRDSNQPQHF. Written as DNA, the CDR3 is TGTGCCAGCAGCCTCCGGGACAGGGATAGCAATCAGCCCCAGCATTTT.

This clonotype was observed a handful of times. The chain recombines TRBV18 with TRBJ2-3, with 8 bases lining up with TRBD2. This CDR3 has 16 amino acids. V was clipped by 3 bases and J by 4 bases; unmatched bases: 9. Germline V gives CDR1 KGHSH, CDR2 LQKENI. CDR3 sequence (DNA): TGTGCCAGCTCACCCTCAGCGGGAGCCTCCGCAGATACGCAGTATTTT. It translates to CASSPSAGASADTQYF. Complete variable domain (other parts from reference TRBV18 and TRBJ2-3): NAGVMQNPRHLVRRRGQEARLRCSPMKGHSHVYWYRQLPEEGLKFMVYLQKENIIDESGMPKERFSAEFPKEGPSILRIQQVVRGDSAAYFCASSPSAGASADTQYFGPGTRLTVL.

This clonotype was counted many times. V and J are TRBV7-9 and TRBJ2-2; no reliable D call. This CDR3 comprises 14 residues. The V end was cut by 1 base, the J end by 4 bases, with 7 bases between. Per germline, CDR1 SEHNR and CDR2 FQNEAQ (reference sequence). The CDR3 DNA reads TGTGCCAGCAGCTTAGGCAGAATCACCGGGGAGCTGTTTTTT. Translation gives CASSLGRITGELFF.

The table lists this clonotype with many counts. V is TRBV10-3 and J is TRBJ2-3; D gene ambiguous. Germline-derived CDR1 and CDR2 are ENHRY and SYGVKD. V was pared by 6 bases and J by 4 bases, with 11 bases between. The CDR3 extends over 13 amino acids. The CDR3 nucleotides are TGTGCCATCAGCTCTGAGGTAGCAGATACGCAGTATTTT. Encoded protein: CAISSEVADTQYF.

This clonotype occurred a few times. The rearrangement joins TRBV29-1 to TRBJ1-1, with D unclear. V was trimmed by 4 bases and J by 4 bases, leaving 16 bases between them. The CDR3 spans 14 residues. CDR1 and CDR2 (germline): SQVTM, ANQGSEA. The CDR3 coding sequence is TGCAGCGTTGCCAAGAGGGTGCCGGGCACTGAAGCTTTCTTT. Its protein product is CSVAKRVPGTEAFF. Variable domain in full (rest from reference TRBV29-1 and TRBJ1-1): SAVISQKPSRDICQRGTSLTIQCQVDSQVTMMFWYRQQPGQSLTLIATANQGSEATYESGFVIDKFPISRPNLTFSTLTVSNMSPEDSSIYLCSVAKRVPGTEAFFGQGTRLTVV.

The chain joins TRBV6-5 to TRBJ2-3; D is perhaps TRBD2 (5 bases). The CDR3 totals 16 residues. Trimming stripped 0 bases from V and 4 bases from J, with 14 bases between. The V gene's germline CDR1 is MNHEY and CDR2 SVGAGI. The CDR3 loop reads CASSYSAGTGADTQYF. The CDR3 nucleotides are TGTGCCAGCAGTTACTCGGCGGGCACCGGGGCAGATACGCAGTATTTT.

The gene calls are TRBV12-3 or TRBV12-4 and TRBJ1-1; D gene unclear. The V end was cut by 7 bases, the J end by 1 base, with 10 bases between. There are 13 residues in the CDR3. CDR3 nucleotides: TGTGCCAGCAAGAAGAGCCAGAACACTGAAGCTTTCTTT. Its protein product is CASKKSQNTEAFF.

Only a few counts were recorded for this clonotype. V and J are TRBV12-3 or TRBV12-4 and TRBJ2-3; possible D gene TRBD1, 8 bases. This CDR3 spans 16 amino acids. The V end lost 7 bases, the J end lost 0 bases, and 17 bases lay between the germline ends. CDR3 region: CASTRGDRQSTDTQYF. Here the CDR3 DNA reads TGTGCCAGCACCCGGGGGGACAGGCAAAGCACAGATACGCAGTATTTT.

J is TRBJ2-7 and V is TRBV27; possible D gene TRBD2, 7 bases. Germline-derived CDR1 and CDR2 are MNHEY and SMNVEV (reference sequence). Between the trimmed V and J ends, which lost 6 bases and 3 bases, there was a span of 21 bases. The length of the CDR3 is 16 residues. The CDR3 DNA reads TGTGCCAGCAGATTCCGGCCGGGGGGCGCTTACTACGAGCAGTACTTC. It specifies CASRFRPGGAYYEQYF.